This TCR beta chain derives from a study of shared T cell receptors in the human thymus. Sequencing used immunoSEQ multiplex PCR; TCRdb keeps in-frame clones, though not all of them. The sample includes about 660,000 clones, approximately 88% of them seen just once. The CDR3 length is 12 residues. The V gene lost 5 bases and the J gene lost 5 bases, with 10 bases spanning the gap. Germline CDR1 is SGHNT and CDR2 is YYREEE (reference sequence). This clone was recorded once. The same sample was also studied in work on human thymus T cells.

This receptor was identified in a boy under two years old with a congenital heart defect. This rearrangement joins TRBV5-4 to TRBJ1-1; the D gene is possibly TRBD1 (5 bases). The specimen was thymocytes. The CDR3 is CASRLQGTEAFF. DNA for the CDR3: TGTGCCAGCAGGCTCCAGGGAACTGAAGCTTTCTTT.